This T cell receptor beta chain was identified during a study of T-cell memory formation after mild COVID-19. For this clonotype: The antigen remains unidentified.

The CDR3 runs 12 residues. Germline CDR1 is SGHAT and CDR2 is FQNNGV. V was shortened by 1 base and J by 10 bases, with 8 bases between the two germline ends. Study-wide results and caveats: The pre-infection memory compartment contained some responding clones, suggesting cross-reactive memory joined.

Via MiXCR, TCRdb re-called the 5' RACE reads, giving one row per CDR3 protein. The data hold about 440,000 distinct CDR3 sequences, with about 19% observed a single time. This TCR was sampled from an adult woman who had mild COVID-19 (a few samples of this study predate the infection). Cell type and time point are not known. The sample taken for sequencing was PBMCs or a T cell subset sorted from them (not recorded which). V and J are TRBV11-2 and TRBJ1-5; D gene ambiguous. CDR3 sequence (DNA): TGTGCCAGCAGCTTAGGGAATGGACCCCAGCATTTT. Encoded protein: CASSLGNGPQHF.